This record looks at one T cell receptor beta chain sequence and its context. Its matching antigen is unknown. Amplified TCR beta CDR3 regions were obtained using RNA transcripts as template. In the first round, RT-PCR was carried out with HTBI primers, and a multiplex PCR formed the second round. One entry per CDR3 protein results from TCRdb running MiXCR on the multiplex PCR reads. The sample holds some 15,000 distinct CDR3 sequences, roughly 45% seen once. The data belong to a study of Graves' ophthalmopathy and Graves' hyperthyroidism. Germline assignment: CDR1 MGHDK and CDR2 SYGVNS. The CDR3 is made up of 15 amino acids. V was pared by 4 bases and J by 5 bases, with 7 bases of the junction left unmatched. The study, taken as a whole, reports: In blood, most expanded thyroid clonotypes above 0.001 frequency were also detected.

This sequence was found in a woman in her 30s with Graves' ophthalmopathy. The V and J genes are TRBV25-1 and TRBJ2-7; TRBD2 matches 11 bases. Sample: peripheral blood. The CDR3 bases are TGTGCCAGCAGTGGACTAGCGGGAAAGTCCCACGAGCAGTACTTC. Amino acid sequence: CASSGLAGKSHEQYF.